This record covers a single T cell receptor beta chain. The sample holds many counts of this clonotype. No antigen is known for it. Base qualities are not provided; no much larger clone lies one nucleotide away. Patients with uncontrolled infections, other autoimmune diseases, pregnancy or lactation were excluded. Diagnoses were based on clinical symptoms, serum thyroxine and TRAb, thyroid ultrasound and orbital computed tomography. Trizol reagent was used to extract total RNA, and RNA quality was then checked on an Agilent 2100 Bioanalyzer. This specimen comes from a study of T cells in Graves' hyperthyroidism and ophthalmopathy (dated by TCRdb to between 2018 and 2021). Study-level background: A discovery cohort of about a hundred patients, about 40 with Graves' ophthalmopathy and 57 with stable Graves' hyperthyroidism, was used to find distinguishing TCR V-J signatures. The study also compared thyroid tissue and blood T-cell repertoires from about 6 Graves' hyperthyroidism patients. For training and testing, the roughly 100 patients in the discovery cohort were randomly divided in a 7:3 ratio. Whether ophthalmopathy could be predicted prospectively was tested in an independent validation cohort made up of roughly 19 hyperthyroidism patients plus 17 patients who later progressed to ophthalmopathy. TCR Vbeta CDR3 sequencing of some 140 peripheral blood samples (fewer than 45 ophthalmopathy, approximately 80 hyperthyroidism and some 17 progressor patients) is reported in the paper. After sampling, hyperthyroidism patients received methimazole starting at 30 mg daily, and ophthalmopathy patients received high-dose intravenous methylprednisolone.

The CDR3 holds 15 amino acids from the cysteine to the phenylalanine. Only the CDR3 DNA is retained, 45 bases long and in frame from the first base. The germline V gene specifies SNHLY as CDR1 and FYNNEI as CDR2. V is pruned by 5 bases and J by 3 bases, leaving 6 bases of the junction without a gene match. The TCR beta CDR3 regions were amplified from the RNA transcripts. The TCR CDR3 was subjected to a first round of RT-PCR using the HTBI primer set and the Qiagen OneStep RT-PCR kit. A second multiplex PCR round built the libraries, followed by size selection and purification. Paired-end sequencing of the libraries was performed with 100 bp reads on an Illumina HiSeq2000. The source study handled its data this way. Raw data were processed with SOAPnuke, discarding reads with adapters, uncalled bases, mean Phred below 15, or no exact constant-primer or identifier match. High-quality paired reads were merged using COPE v1.2.5, and each unique nucleotide sequence was defined as a clonotype. Clonotypes were aligned to IMGT TRBV, TRBD and TRBJ reference segments using MiTCR v1.1. Analysis was restricted to V-J combinations with a frequency above 0.0001, which covered 99.2% of repertoires. The TCS score was defined as F50 (clonal expansion) divided by E x V (chaos), with BLOSUM62-based TCRdist calculated between CDR3 peptides within each V-J. Welch's t-statistics and random forest reduced around 550 V-J features to under 15, which were used in a naive Bayes classifier (R e1071). Thyroid-blood repertoire similarity was quantified with the Morisita-Horn index. TCRdb reran the public reads through fastp at Q25 and MiXCR, keeping productive beta chains. Each record represents a unique CDR3 protein, reported with the most common genes and DNA among its rows. TCRdb's processing, not the authors', yielded these V and J calls. The sample table holds about 640,000 distinct CDR3 sequences, of which approximately 42% were seen once. The ten largest account for roughly 6.5% of the sample.

The paper as a whole reports these results and caveats: During validation, the model predicted progression to ophthalmopathy a median of around six months ahead of onset, with almost 71% sensitivity and more than 72% specificity. Sample size was not statistically predetermined, and investigators were not blinded to group allocation. A 13 V-J signature model separated ophthalmopathy from stable hyperthyroidism, with 87.88% sensitivity and approximately 81% specificity in cross-validation and 80%/75% in testing. Most expanded thyroid clonotypes (frequency above 0.001) were also detected in blood, suggesting blood repertoires may reflect thyroid immune responses.

The chain is encoded by TRBV2 joined to TRBJ2-2; 7 middle bases align to TRBD1. The sequenced sample was peripheral blood or thyroid tissue (not recorded which). The source of this sequence is an adult man with Graves' disease, either hyperthyroidism or ophthalmopathy (not recorded which). CDR3 loop: CASSSDRADTGELFF. The nucleotides read TGTGCCAGCAGTTCCGACAGGGCGGACACCGGGGAGCTGTTTTTT.